The entry below gives a single T cell receptor beta chain sequence along with its context. TCRdb re-called the 5' RACE reads and gives one entry per CDR3 protein, without DNA. In total, the table holds around 450,000 distinct CDR3 sequences. The data stem from a study of monozygotic twins with inflammatory bowel disease. The CDR3 totals 16 residues. Germline CDR1 and CDR2: SGHTA and FQGTGA. The source of this sequence is a human donor with ulcerative colitis or Crohn's disease, or a healthy co-twin of an affected twin (not recorded which). The rearrangement uses TRBV7-3 and TRBJ2-3; TCRdb designates TRBD1, a call that cannot be tested without DNA. Specimen: blood. CDR3 loop: CASSLSPYLGTDTQYF. Complete variable domain (other parts from reference TRBV7-3 and TRBJ2-3): GAGVSQTPSNKVTEKGKYVELRCDPISGHTALYWYRQSLGQGPEFLIYFQGTGAADDSGLPNDRFFAVRPEGSVSTLKIQRTERGDSAVYLCASSLSPYLGTDTQYFGPGTRLTVL.